These 15 T cell receptor beta chains were all obtained from the same sample, sequenced in a study of shared clonotypes between healthy human individuals. Sequencing used immunoSEQ multiplex PCR; TCRdb keeps in-frame clones, though not all of them. The sample records some 2,000,000 clones, 95% being singletons. The sequencing input was naive CD4+ T cells sorted from blood. Subset in this sample: CD45RA+ positively selected. The source is a man between 18 and 35 years old in good health.

This clone was detected once. The V call is TRBV6-6, the J call TRBJ2-1; TRBD1 aligns across 12 bases. CDR1 and CDR2 from the germline V gene are MNHNY and SVGAGI (reference sequence). Trimming took 7 bases from V and 8 from J; bases not matched to a gene: 6. This CDR3 is 14 amino acids long. The chain's CDR3 is CASIPGQGAYEQFF. CDR3 DNA: TGTGCCAGCATTCCGGGACAGGGGGCGTATGAGCAGTTCTTC.

The V call is TRBV27, the J call TRBJ1-2; 10 nucleotides agree with TRBD1. V lost 4 bases, J lost 4 bases, and 3 bases stayed unmatched. The CDR3 sequence is 14 residues long. CDR1 and CDR2 from the germline V gene are MNHEY and SMNVEV (reference sequence). Written as DNA, the CDR3 is TGTGCCAGCAGTTCGGGACAGGGGCTCTATGGCTACACCTTC. It is translated as CASSSGQGLYGYTF.

This chain links TRBV28 with TRBJ2-7; 10 nucleotides match TRBD1. J gave up 6 bases and V 7 bases, and 9 bases lay outside the gene matches. This CDR3 region has 14 residues. Germline-derived CDR1 and CDR2 are MDHEN and SYDVKM. The CDR3 here is CASNPGQGIGEQYF. The CDR3 region has the DNA TGTGCCAGCAATCCGGGACAGGGGATCGGCGAGCAGTACTTC.

The V call is TRBV7-6, the J call TRBJ2-1; TRBD1 matches 8 bases. Germline V lookup: CDR1 SGHVS, CDR2 FNYEAQ. J gave up 8 bases and V 3 bases, and 6 bases lay outside the gene matches. This CDR3 is 14 amino acids long. The CDR3 protein is CASSLDRVNDEQFF. The CDR3 DNA sequence: TGTGCCAGCAGCTTGGACAGGGTGAACGATGAGCAGTTCTTC.

This chain joins TRBV4-2 and TRBJ2-5; 8 bases align to TRBD1. Germline V gene lookup returns CDR1 LGHNA and CDR2 YNFKEQ. This CDR3 region has 17 residues. V lost 5 bases, J lost 4 bases, and 15 bases stayed unmatched. This CDR3 is CASSLSVGAGGLETQYF. The CDR3 DNA follows: TGTGCCAGCAGCTTGTCGGTCGGGGCAGGGGGCCTAGAGACCCAGTACTTC.

Turning to this clone: The sample holds other DNA sequences that translate to the same CDR3. The chain couples TRBV5-4 to TRBJ2-3, with a possible D match to TRBD2 (6 bases). The CDR3 is 14 residues long. In germline, CDR1 is SGHNT, CDR2 YYREEE (reference sequence). V lost 0 bases, J lost 2 bases, and 7 bases lay in between. CDR3 protein: CASSLGDFTDTQYF. The CDR3 DNA reads TGTGCCAGCAGCTTGGGGGACTTCACAGATACGCAGTATTTT. Looking up the rest from reference TRBV5-4 and TRBJ2-3 gives the full variable domain: ETGVTQSPTHLIKTRGQQVTLRCSSQSGHNTVSWYQQALGQGPQFIFQYYREEENGRGNFPPRFSGLQFPNYSSELNVNALELDDSALYLCASSLGDFTDTQYFGPGTRLTVL.

The chain recombines TRBV4-1 with TRBJ2-3; D might be TRBD1 (7 bases). V was cut by 5 bases and J by 2 bases, with 20 bases left in between. The CDR3 has 17 residues. CDR1 and CDR2 (germline): MGHRA, YSYEKL. CDR3 sequence reads: CASSAPRDRAPTDTQYF. In DNA, the CDR3 is TGCGCCAGCAGCGCCCCGCGGGACAGAGCCCCCACAGATACGCAGTATTTT.

The rearrangement links TRBV28 to TRBJ1-3; no firm D call. With 5 bases removed from V and 7 bases from J, the gap between germline ends came to 12 bases. From germline, CDR1 is MDHEN and CDR2 SYDVKM. This CDR3 is 13 amino acids long. CDR3 coding DNA: TGTGCCAGCAGTCTGTCACTGGGCAACACCATATATTTT. It translates to CASSLSLGNTIYF.

The chain employs TRBV27 and TRBJ1-2; D is undetermined. The CDR3 covers 14 residues. The V end was cut by 7 bases, the J end by 6 bases, with 18 bases between. Per the germline V gene, CDR1 is MNHEY and CDR2 is SMNVEV (reference sequence). The CDR3 DNA sequence: TGTGCCAGCAACCCCTCGGCGGGTACGCATGGCTACACCTTC. It yields the protein CASNPSAGTHGYTF.

In the case of this clone: This CDR3 is also generated by other DNA sequences in the sample. The genes are TRBV5-1 and TRBJ2-6; D remains ambiguous. The V and J ends lost 2 bases and 2 bases respectively, with 5 bases between them. This CDR3 is 14 amino acids long. CDR1 and CDR2 from the germline V gene are SGHRS and YFSETQ. The CDR3 DNA sequence: TGCGCCAGCAGCTTAGGTCCTGGGGCCAACGTCCTGACTTTC. This codes for CASSLGPGANVLTF.

This sequence joins TRBV5-1 and TRBJ1-1; the D gene is possibly TRBD1 (5 bases). Germline V gene data show CDR1 as SGHRS and CDR2 as YFSETQ. The CDR3 contains 14 residues. Deletions cut 4 bases from V and 1 base from J, with 11 bases between. The CDR3 spells CASSVGTANTEAFF. CDR3 coding DNA: TGCGCCAGCAGCGTAGGGACGGCGAACACTGAAGCTTTCTTT.

The chain's CDR3 is CASSSSGIRTDTQYF. DNA for the CDR3: TGTGCCAGCAGTTCTAGCGGGATTCGCACAGATACGCAGTATTTT. V gene TRBV2 combines with J gene TRBJ2-3; 9 positions agree with TRBD2. Germline CDR1 SNHLY, CDR2 FYNNEI. The CDR3 consists of 15 residues. The V and J ends lost 5 bases and 1 base, in that order; junction bases with no gene match: 4.

This CDR3 is CASPLLAGVRNIQYF. CDR3 nucleotide sequence: TGTGCCAGCCCTCTTCTAGCGGGAGTTAGAAACATTCAGTACTTC. The rearrangement links TRBV7-2 to TRBJ2-4, with TRBD2 identical over 10 bases. The V gene end was trimmed by 8 bases and the J gene end by 6 bases; junction bases not matched to a gene: 10. This CDR3 spans 15 amino acids. Germline V CDR1 and CDR2: SGHTA, FQGNSA.

The chain has TRBV11-3 and TRBJ2-2; D is tentatively TRBD1 or TRBD2 (5 bases each). CDR3 length: 16 residues. From germline, CDR1 is SGHNT and CDR2 YENEEA. The V and J ends lost 0 bases and 4 bases respectively, with 12 bases between them. CDR3 residues: CASSLERFGTTGELFF. The DNA for the CDR3 is TGTGCCAGCAGCTTAGAGAGGTTTGGGACCACCGGGGAGCTGTTTTTT.

The chain is built from TRBV2 and TRBJ2-7; D ambiguous. Between the trimmed V and J ends, which lost 5 bases and 2 bases, there was a span of 10 bases. Germline V lookup: CDR1 SNHLY, CDR2 FYNNEI. This CDR3 is 13 amino acids long. CDR3 coding DNA: TGTGCCAGCAGTACTACGCTGACCTACGAGCAGTACTTC. This translates into CASSTTLTYEQYF.